Reported below is one TCR beta chain. CDR3 length: 14 residues. V dropped 2 bases and J dropped 1 base, with 7 bases sitting between them. The germline CDR1 and CDR2 sequences are SGHRS and YFSETQ. The sample originates from a study of blood T cell repertoires in COVID-19. Study in general: Sites in the United States, Italy and Spain provided acute and convalescent COVID-19 samples.

Per the authors' pipeline: The assay estimated nucleated cells by amplifying reference gene primers. Method: immunoSEQ multiplex PCR; TCRdb's copy keeps in-frame clones and lacks some. The V and J calls and the clone size are those of that table, but D and trimming were determined from the DNA. The sample has 300,000 to 450,000 clones, roughly nine tenths seen once. Seattle enrolled patients during active infection and tracked them longitudinally. This chain joins TRBV5-1 and TRBJ2-1; tentatively, D is TRBD2 (5 bases). Source material: peripheral blood. The TCR originated in a woman between 55 and 75 years old with COVID-19, enrolled during active disease. CDR3 sequence (DNA): TGCGCCAGCAGCTTAGGCGGGTCCTACAATGAGCAGTTCTTC. Protein: CASSLGGSYNEQFF. The whole variable domain, filled in from reference TRBV5-1 and TRBJ2-1, reads KAGVTQTPRYLIKTRGQQVTLSCSPISGHRSVSWYQQTPGQGLQFLFEYFSETQRNKGNFPGRFSGRQFSNSRSEMNVSTLELGDSALYLCASSLGGSYNEQFFGPGTRLTVL.